This T cell receptor (beta chain) derives from a study of T-cell memory formation after mild COVID-19. In the study overall: Most TCR clusters belonged to a single donor.

Study-wide findings and caveats: Cross-reactive memory appears to have joined, as suggested by some responding clones showing up in pre-infection memory. Contracting CD4+ clones were located mainly in CM and EM, and CD8+ clones in EMRA.

The CDR3 has 16 residues. CDR1 is SGHRS and CDR2 is YFSETQ in the germline V gene. Germline trimming cut 1 base from V and 6 bases from J; bases unmatched to any gene: 8. A 5'RACE reaction primed in the constant segment made cDNA libraries of TCR alpha and TCR beta, and these carried sample barcodes and UMIs. TCRdb re-analysed the 5' RACE reads in MiXCR, keeping a single row per CDR3 protein. This sample has 350,000 to 500,000 distinct CDR3 sequences, with about a sixth found just once. Comments on this clonotype: Its specificity is unknown.

The receptor was derived from a young man who had mild COVID-19 (a few samples of this study predate the infection). Cell type and time point are not known. Sequencing was performed on PBMCs or a T cell subset sorted from them (not recorded which). The chain links TRBV5-1 to TRBJ2-1; the match to TRBD2 covers 9 bases. CDR3 protein: CASSLIPSGDSNEQFF. CDR3 nucleotide sequence: TGCGCCAGCAGCTTGATCCCTAGCGGGGATTCCAATGAGCAGTTCTTC.